This TCR beta chain was recovered during a study of cytomegalovirus exposure and HLA in healthy donors. Study-wide points: Most sequenced TCRs were rare (though some public TCRs occurred in many donors). In all likelihood, a cluster of highly shared sequence variants was a sequencing artifact. Reportedly, TCR beta sequences accurately predicted HLA-A and HLA-B alleles in most subjects.

Worth noting for this clone: Antigen specificity is unknown.

This CDR3 comprises 15 residues. V shed 5 bases, J shed 2 bases, and the junction held 8 bases outside the gene matches. Germline V CDR1 and CDR2: SEHNR, FQNEAQ (reference sequence). With 60 Vbeta and 13 Jbeta primers, the PCR was carried out. Some clones are missing from TCRdb's copy, which holds only in-frame ones; the method was immunoSEQ multiplex PCR. This sample has over 90,000 clones, with over 80% found just once. Material: PBMCs. This sequence was found in a man aged 40-49 years in good health and CMV-seronegative. The V call is TRBV7-9, the J call TRBJ1-2; 7 nucleotides line up with TRBD1. CDR3 residues: CASSPRDSANYGYTF. The CDR3 region has the DNA TGTGCCAGCAGCCCCCGGGACAGTGCCAACTATGGCTACACCTTC. Using reference TRBV7-9 and TRBJ1-2 for the parts outside the CDR3, the full variable domain is DTGVSQNPRHKITKRGQNVTFRCDPISEHNRLYWYRQTLGQGPEFLTYFQNEAQLEKSRLLSDRFSAERPKGSFSTLEIQRTEQGDSAMYLCASSPRDSANYGYTFGSGTRLTVV.